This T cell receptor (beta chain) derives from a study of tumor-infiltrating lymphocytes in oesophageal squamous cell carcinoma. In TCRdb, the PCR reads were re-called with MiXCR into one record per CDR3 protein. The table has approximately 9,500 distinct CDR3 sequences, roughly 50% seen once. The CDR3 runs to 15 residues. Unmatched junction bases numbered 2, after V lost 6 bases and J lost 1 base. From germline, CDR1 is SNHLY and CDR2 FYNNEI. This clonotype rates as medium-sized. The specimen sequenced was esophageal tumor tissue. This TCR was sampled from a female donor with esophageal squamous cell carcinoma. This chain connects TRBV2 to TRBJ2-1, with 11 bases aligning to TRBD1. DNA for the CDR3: TGTGCCAGCAGGAGGGACAGGGGGTCCTACAATGAGCAGTTCTTC. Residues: CASRRDRGSYNEQFF. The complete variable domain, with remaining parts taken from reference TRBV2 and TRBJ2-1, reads EPEVTQTPSHQVTQMGQEVILRCVPISNHLYFYWYRQILGQKVEFLVSFYNNEISEKSEIFDDQFSVERPDGSNFTLKIRSTKLEDSAMYFCASRRDRGSYNEQFFGPGTRLTVL.